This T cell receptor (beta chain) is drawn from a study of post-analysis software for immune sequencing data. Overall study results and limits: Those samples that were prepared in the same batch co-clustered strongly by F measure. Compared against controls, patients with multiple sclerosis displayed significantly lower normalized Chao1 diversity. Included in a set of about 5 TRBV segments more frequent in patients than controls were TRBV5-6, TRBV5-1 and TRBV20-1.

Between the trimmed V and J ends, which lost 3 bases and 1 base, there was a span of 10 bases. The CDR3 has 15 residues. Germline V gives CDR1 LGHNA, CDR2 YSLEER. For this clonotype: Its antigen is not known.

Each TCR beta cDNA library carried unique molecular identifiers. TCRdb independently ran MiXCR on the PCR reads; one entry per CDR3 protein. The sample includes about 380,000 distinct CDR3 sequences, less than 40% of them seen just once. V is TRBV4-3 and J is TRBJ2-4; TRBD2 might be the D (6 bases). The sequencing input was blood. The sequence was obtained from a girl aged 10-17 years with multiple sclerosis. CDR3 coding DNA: TGCGCCAGCAGCCAGAACCGGGGGGCCAAAAACATTCAGTACTTC. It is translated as CASSQNRGAKNIQYF.